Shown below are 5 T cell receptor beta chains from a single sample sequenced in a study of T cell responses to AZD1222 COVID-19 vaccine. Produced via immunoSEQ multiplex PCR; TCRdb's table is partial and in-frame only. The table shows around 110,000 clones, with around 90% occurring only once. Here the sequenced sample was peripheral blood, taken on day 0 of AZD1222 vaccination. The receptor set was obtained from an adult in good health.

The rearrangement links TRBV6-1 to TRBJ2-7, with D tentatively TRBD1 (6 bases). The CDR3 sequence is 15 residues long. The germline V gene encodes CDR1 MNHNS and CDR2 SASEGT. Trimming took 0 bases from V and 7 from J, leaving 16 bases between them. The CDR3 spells CASSEARQGLREQYF. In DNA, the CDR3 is TGTGCCAGCAGTGAAGCTAGGCAGGGGTTGAGGGAGCAGTACTTC.

This CDR3 reads CASSYSMVGMNTEAFF. Here the CDR3 DNA reads TGTGCCAGCAGTTACTCGATGGTAGGCATGAACACTGAAGCTTTCTTT. V is TRBV6-5 and J is TRBJ1-1; D is unclear. Trimming pared 0 bases from V and 0 bases from J, leaving 11 bases between. This CDR3 comprises 16 residues. From germline, CDR1 is MNHEY and CDR2 SVGAGI.

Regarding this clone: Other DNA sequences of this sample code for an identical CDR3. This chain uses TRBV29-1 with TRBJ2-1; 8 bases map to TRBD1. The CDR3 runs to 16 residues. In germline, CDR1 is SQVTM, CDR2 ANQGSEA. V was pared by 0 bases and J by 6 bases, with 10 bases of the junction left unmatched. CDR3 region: CSVEDPSGGYRNEQFF. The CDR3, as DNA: TGCAGCGTTGAAGATCCGTCAGGGGGCTACCGCAATGAGCAGTTCTTC.

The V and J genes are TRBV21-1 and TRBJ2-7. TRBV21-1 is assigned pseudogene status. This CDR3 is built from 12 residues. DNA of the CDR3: TGTGCCAGCAGCAAACCCCGTACCGAGCAGTACTTC. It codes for CASSKPRTEQYF.

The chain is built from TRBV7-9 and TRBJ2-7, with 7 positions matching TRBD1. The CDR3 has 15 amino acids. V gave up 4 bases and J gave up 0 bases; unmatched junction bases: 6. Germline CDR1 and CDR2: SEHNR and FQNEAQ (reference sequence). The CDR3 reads CASSSGQASSYEQYF. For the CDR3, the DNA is TGTGCCAGCAGCTCCGGACAGGCGAGCTCCTACGAGCAGTACTTC.